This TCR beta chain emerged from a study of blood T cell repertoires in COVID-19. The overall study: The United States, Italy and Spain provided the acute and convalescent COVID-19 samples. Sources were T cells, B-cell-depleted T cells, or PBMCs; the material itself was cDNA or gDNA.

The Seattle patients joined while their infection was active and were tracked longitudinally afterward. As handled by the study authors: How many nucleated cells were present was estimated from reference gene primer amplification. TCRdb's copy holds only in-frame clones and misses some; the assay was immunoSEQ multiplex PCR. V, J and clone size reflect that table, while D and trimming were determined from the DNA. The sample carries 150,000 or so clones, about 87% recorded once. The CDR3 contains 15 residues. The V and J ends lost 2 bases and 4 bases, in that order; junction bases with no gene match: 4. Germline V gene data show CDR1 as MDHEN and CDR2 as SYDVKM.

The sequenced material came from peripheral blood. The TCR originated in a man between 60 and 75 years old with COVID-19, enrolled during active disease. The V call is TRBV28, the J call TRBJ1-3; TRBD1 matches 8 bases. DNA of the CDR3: TGTGCCAGCAGTTTACAGGGGGCGAGCGGAAACACCATATATTTT. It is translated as CASSLQGASGNTIYF.